Each of the 16 T cell receptor beta chains below was sequenced from the same sample in a study of shared clonotypes between healthy human individuals. CD45RO-negative cells were positively selected for CCR7, leaving out terminally differentiated effector memory CD45RA+ cells. TCRdb's copy holds only in-frame clones and misses some; the assay was immunoSEQ multiplex PCR. The sample comprises about 2 million clones, approximately 94% of which are singletons, and more than 0.9% rests with the top ten. Sequences were obtained from naive CD8+ T cells sorted from blood. Receptors were obtained from a man aged 18 to 29 in good health.

The V gene is TRBV28, the J gene TRBJ2-4, with TRBD2 matching over 13 bases. The V gene end was trimmed by 3 bases and the J gene end by 6 bases; junction bases not matched to a gene: 8. The CDR3 is 17 residues long. Germline V lookup: CDR1 MDHEN, CDR2 SYDVKM. This CDR3 is CASSLLTSGGQGNIQYF. The CDR3 nucleotides are TGTGCCAGCAGTTTGTTGACTAGCGGGGGGCAGGGAAACATTCAGTACTTC.

This rearrangement joins TRBV6-5 to TRBJ2-7; TRBD1 is a possible D gene (6 bases). With 6 bases removed from V and 3 bases from J, the gap between germline ends came to 12 bases. The CDR3 consists of 13 residues. Germline-derived CDR1 and CDR2 are MNHEY and SVGAGI. The CDR3 sequence is CASSPGHFYEQYF. The CDR3 bases are TGTGCCAGCAGCCCGGGACACTTCTACGAGCAGTACTTC.

With regard to this clone: Compared with germline, one end of the junction differs, possibly owing to a read error. This chain joins TRBV7-7 and TRBJ2-7; TRBD2 is a possible D gene (7 bases). CDR1 SSHAT and CDR2 FNYEAQ come from the germline V gene (reference sequence). The CDR3 covers 15 residues. CDR3 nucleotide sequence: TGTGCTAGCAGCTCGAGCGCGGGGGCAGGGTCAGAGCAGTACTTC. It is translated as CASSSSAGAGSEQYF.

The V and J genes are TRBV4-1 and TRBJ2-5; D not resolved. V was cut by 0 bases and J by 1 base, with 12 bases left in between. Germline CDR1 and CDR2: MGHRA and YSYEKL. The CDR3 extends over 16 amino acids. The CDR3, as DNA: TGCGCCAGCAGCCAAGATTTAAGGGCAGGCCAAGAGACCCAGTACTTC. Translation gives CASSQDLRAGQETQYF.

The rearrangement joins TRBV5-1 to TRBJ1-1; maybe TRBD1 (6 bases). This CDR3 has 15 amino acids. Trimming removed 4 bases at V and 4 bases at J, with 17 bases between. The V gene's germline CDR1 is SGHRS and CDR2 YFSETQ. The CDR3 is CASSLRGAPGTEAFF. The CDR3 DNA is TGCGCCAGCAGCCTGAGGGGGGCCCCGGGCACTGAAGCTTTCTTT. Looking up the rest from reference TRBV5-1 and TRBJ1-1 gives the full variable domain: KAGVTQTPRYLIKTRGQQVTLSCSPISGHRSVSWYQQTPGQGLQFLFEYFSETQRNKGNFPGRFSGRQFSNSRSEMNVSTLELGDSALYLCASSLRGAPGTEAFFGQGTRLTVV.

This rearrangement joins TRBV6-5 to TRBJ2-3; D call uncertain. CDR1 MNHEY and CDR2 SVGAGI come from the germline V gene. With 6 bases removed from V and 6 bases from J, the gap between germline ends came to 7 bases. There are 11 residues in the CDR3. Here the CDR3 reads CASRLADTQYF. In nucleotides, the CDR3 is TGTGCCAGCAGACTGGCGGATACGCAGTATTTT.

About this clone itself: At the DNA level, this CDR3 is encoded by other sequences in the same sample as well. The rearrangement uses TRBV9 and TRBJ2-7; D call uncertain. Germline V lookup: CDR1 SGDLS, CDR2 YYNGEE. With 0 bases removed from V and 2 bases from J, the gap between germline ends came to 9 bases. The CDR3 is 14 amino acids. CDR3 nucleotide sequence: TGTGCCAGCAGCGTAGGCGGACCTACCTACGAGCAGTACTTC. Protein product: CASSVGGPTYEQYF.

This chain connects TRBV11-3 to TRBJ2-7; the D is unclear. The CDR3 extends over 18 amino acids. Per the germline V gene, CDR1 is SGHNT and CDR2 is YENEEA. V lost 9 bases, J lost 0 bases, and 27 bases lay in between. The chain's CDR3 is CARTASSRGRPSSYEQYF. In nucleotides, the CDR3 is TGTGCCAGGACGGCCTCCTCTCGAGGCCGGCCAAGCTCCTACGAGCAGTACTTC.

This clone has only one observation. This rearrangement joins TRBV2 to TRBJ1-1; possibly TRBD1 for D (5 bases). Looked up from germline, CDR1 is SNHLY and CDR2 is FYNNEI. This CDR3 contains 12 residues. Trimming cost V 3 bases and J 10 bases, with 12 bases left between them. The CDR3: CASSDGNRGAFF. CDR3 nucleotide sequence: TGTGCCAGCAGTGATGGGAATAGGGGAGCTTTCTTT.

The rearrangement links TRBV10-3 to TRBJ2-1, with 9 positions matching TRBD1. The CDR3 runs to 16 residues. CDR1 ENHRY and CDR2 SYGVKD come from the germline V gene. V shed 4 bases and J 7 bases; nucleotides not matched to a gene: 11. The CDR3 loop reads CAISATPQGASNEQFF. CDR3 coding DNA: TGTGCCATCAGTGCGACCCCACAGGGGGCTAGTAATGAGCAGTTCTTC.

The sample holds a few counts of this clone. The rearrangement joins TRBV11-2 to TRBJ2-7, with TRBD1 identical over 7 bases. After removal of 5 bases from V and 2 bases from J, the junction contained 3 bases not matched to a gene. Germline CDR1 is SGHAT and CDR2 is FQNNGV. The CDR3 totals 13 residues. This CDR3 reads CASSHGTAYEQYF. CDR3 nucleotides: TGTGCCAGCAGCCATGGGACAGCCTACGAGCAGTACTTC.

The V call is TRBV11-2, the J call TRBJ1-2, with D hard to call. Trimming pared 4 bases from V and 8 bases from J, leaving 14 bases between. This CDR3 region has 13 residues. CDR1 and CDR2 from the germline V gene are SGHAT and FQNNGV. The CDR3 region is CASSYGNTGGYTF. CDR3 nucleotide sequence: TGTGCCAGCAGCTATGGCAATACGGGAGGCTACACCTTC.

The chain uses TRBV5-8 and TRBJ1-1; D remains unclear. This CDR3 comprises 15 residues. Per germline, CDR1 SGHTS and CDR2 YDEGEE. Trimming removed 1 base from V and 0 bases from J, with 10 bases in between. The CDR3 spells CASSLRGSLNTEAFF. The CDR3, as DNA: TGTGCCAGCAGCTTGCGCGGCAGCTTGAACACTGAAGCTTTCTTT. Supplemented by reference TRBV5-8 and TRBJ1-1, the full variable domain reads EAGVTQSPTHLIKTRGQQATLRCSPISGHTSVYWYQQALGLGLQFLLWYDEGEERNRGNFPPRFSGRQFPNYSSELNVNALELEDSALYLCASSLRGSLNTEAFFGQGTRLTVV.

This clone occurred once. This sequence joins TRBV7-9 and TRBJ2-5; D not certain. Germline-derived CDR1 and CDR2 are SEHNR and FQNEAQ (reference sequence). Trimming took 5 bases from V and 4 from J, leaving 23 bases between them. CDR3 length equals 17 residues. The CDR3 loop reads CASSHPNPPTVGETQYF. The DNA for the CDR3 is TGTGCCAGCAGCCACCCCAACCCTCCCACCGTGGGAGAGACCCAGTACTTC. Based on the CDR3 plus reference TRBV7-9 and TRBJ2-5, the full variable domain is DTGVSQNPRHKITKRGQNVTFRCDPISEHNRLYWYRQTLGQGPEFLTYFQNEAQLEKSRLLSDRFSAERPKGSFSTLEIQRTEQGDSAMYLCASSHPNPPTVGETQYFGPGTRLLVL.

The CDR3 bases are TGTGCCAGCATATCGTTGCAGGACACCGGGGAGCTGTTTTTT. Translated: CASISLQDTGELFF. The chain has TRBV6-6 and TRBJ2-2; no clear D. CDR1 is MNHNY and CDR2 is SVGAGI in the germline V gene (reference sequence). The ends were cut back, 7 bases at V and 3 bases at J, with 12 bases in the middle. The CDR3 has 14 amino acids.

This clone turned up a few times. The rearrangement uses TRBV2 and TRBJ1-1; a possible D gene is TRBD1 (5 bases). The germline V gene encodes CDR1 SNHLY and CDR2 FYNNEI. This CDR3 spans 10 amino acids. Trimming removed 8 bases from V and 10 bases from J, with 11 bases in between. CDR3 in amino acids: CASWGSLAFF. The CDR3 coding sequence is TGTGCCAGCTGGGGCTCCCTAGCTTTCTTT.